This TCR beta chain was sequenced for a study of early T cells in non-severe SARS-CoV-2 infection. Overall study: From unsorted whole blood, bulk RNA was sequenced, and the chains remained unpaired.

The TCR library protocol was used to attach unique molecular identifiers. These identifiers were attached to individual cDNA molecules. TCRdb ran MiXCR on the 5' RACE reads and lists one entry per CDR3 protein. The table has about 67,000 distinct CDR3 sequences, roughly 10% seen once. This clonotype came up many times. With V trimmed by 2 bases and J by 5 bases, 11 bases remained unmatched. The CDR3 has 17 residues. In germline, CDR1 is SGHRS, CDR2 YFSETQ. This clonotype was obtained from an adult who was a healthcare worker with PCR-confirmed SARS-CoV-2 infection or an uninfected control (not recorded which). This chain connects TRBV5-1 to TRBJ2-2, with 8 bases aligning to TRBD1. The specimen comprised whole blood, sampled at baseline. The CDR3 loop reads CASSFFAADRGTGELFF. CDR3 nucleotide sequence: TGCGCCAGCAGCTTTTTCGCTGCCGACAGGGGAACCGGGGAGCTGTTTTTT.